This T cell receptor (beta chain) was obtained from a study of glioma-infiltrating T cells. Study results and caveats: Tissue-blood divergence was below expectation in non-neoplastic patients, above in gliomas.

The CDR3 has 14 residues. After removal of 2 bases from V and 8 bases from J, the junction contained 5 bases not matched to a gene. In germline, CDR1 is KGHSH, CDR2 LQKENI. Amplification of TCR alpha and beta CDR3 regions from RNA used iRepertoire nested multiplex PCR. TCRdb ran MiXCR on the multiplex PCR reads and lists one entry per CDR3 protein. The sample lists over 140,000 distinct CDR3 sequences; roughly two fifths were seen once. A remark on this clonotype: The antigen is undetermined.

V usage is TRBV18 and J usage is TRBJ1-5; 8 bases fit TRBD1. The TCR was taken from a human donor with low-grade glioma or glioblastoma, undergoing nonglioma brain surgery, or in good health (not recorded which). The specimen was glioma tissue, nonneoplastic brain tissue, or PBMCs (not recorded which). DNA for the CDR3: TGTGCCAGCTCACCAGGACAGGGTCTTGAGCCCCAGCATTTT. This gives the protein CASSPGQGLEPQHF.